This T cell receptor (beta chain) emerged from a study of CD8 T cells in Susac syndrome (dated by TCRdb to the late 2010s). Looking at the study overall: Of the Susac syndrome patients who were sequenced, eight were in clinical remission while about six had clinically active disease. Whether CD8+ T cell activation and differentiation in Susac syndrome was antigen driven was tested using repertoire sequencing. At the time of blood withdrawal, Susac syndrome patients were either therapy-naive, taking corticosteroids (with some also receiving IVIg), or on IVIg alone. General conclusions and limits of the study: The number of individuals in the TCR sequencing and HLA analysis was recognized as being relatively small. The CD4+ T cell repertoire of patients with Susac syndrome showed no detectable clonal expansion.

RNA was extracted using the RNeasy kit, and roughly 0.5 to 1 microgram was reverse transcribed with random hexamers. TCR beta CDR3 regions were amplified with the immunoSEQ multiplex PCR assay covering 54 Vbeta and 13 Jbeta segments. PCR amplification bias was corrected by using a synthetic template baseline for primer optimization and computational correction. Per the authors' processing: Only productive sequences were kept, with reads annotated to V, D and J genes according to IMGT and analyzed in immunoSEQ Analyzer. To calculate clonality, Shannon entropy was normalized by log2 of the number of productive unique sequences and then subtracted from one. For each patient and control, public and private clones were evaluated within the 100 most prevalent clones. A clone was defined as Susac-specific if it was absent from the healthy and MS cohorts, from over a thousand published viral clones and from other ImmuneACCESS disease sequences. TCRdb handled the public reads itself, with Q25 trimming in fastp and clone calling in MiXCR, and kept productive beta chains. For every CDR3 protein sequence, its rows merge into one entry that carries the most common genes and DNA. What appears here as the V and J calls and clone size reflects TCRdb's work, not the paper's. The sample has 150,000 to 200,000 distinct CDR3 sequences on record, more than 85% of them singletons. The ten largest clones capture roughly 0.087% of the sample.

Concerning this clonotype itself: The specificity of this receptor is unknown. The input lacks base qualities; no much larger clone sits a single base away.

Taken from cysteine to phenylalanine, the CDR3 has 17 residues. Only the CDR3 DNA stays, 51 bases, in frame from base 1. High-throughput TCR beta sequencing profiled peripheral blood CD8+ and CD4+ T cells from healthy donors, Susac syndrome patients and multiple sclerosis patients. Susac syndrome patients met recently defined diagnostic criteria for definite or probable disease. Bulk CD8+ and CD4+ T cells were purified magnetically by negative isolation, whereas CD8+ TEMRA cells were enriched by FACS. Blood was drawn into EDTA tubes, processed within 24 hours, and PBMCs were isolated by density gradient centrifugation. PBMCs intended for TCR sequencing were cryopreserved in liquid nitrogen and thawed later in a water bath at 37 degrees C. A purity of at least 90% was achieved for sorted or isolated CD4+, CD8+ and CD8+ TEMRA cells.

The source of this sequence is a human donor with Susac syndrome. Rearrangement joined TRBV21-1 to TRBJ2-6; the tabulated D call, TRBD1, remains unverified against the DNA. TRBV21-1 is a pseudogene. The sample comprised CD4+ T cells from PBMCs. The nucleotide sequence is given as TGTGCCAGCAGCTTTCGACAGCTATCGTCAGGGGCCAACGTCCTGACTTTC. The translation is CASSFRQLSSGANVLTF.